One and the same sample provided the 16 T cell receptor beta chains below, sequenced in a study of blood T cells in healthy people across ages. Sample-barcoded 5' priming and a J-beta primer mix drove a second PCR of roughly 7 to 11 cycles. One entry per CDR3 protein, called by TCRdb with MiXCR from the 5' RACE reads. Among over a million distinct CDR3 sequences listed, 45% were seen once. The sequenced sample was blood. The receptors stem from a woman in her sixties or seventies in good health.

This clonotype has only a few counts. This sequence joins TRBV7-9 and TRBJ2-3; D is perhaps TRBD2 (7 bases). Looked up from germline, CDR1 is SEHNR and CDR2 is FQNEAQ (reference sequence). V lost 4 bases, J lost 4 bases, and 15 bases lay in between. The CDR3 covers 15 residues. Here the CDR3 DNA reads TGTGCCAGCAGCTCAAGGGGGGACTACCCAGATACGCAGTATTTT. This sequence encodes CASSSRGDYPDTQYF.

V and J are TRBV30 and TRBJ1-2; 8 nucleotides line up with TRBD1. This CDR3 has 13 residues. The junction had 7 bases not matched to a gene; V was cut back by 7 bases and J by 3 bases. From germline, CDR1 is GTSNPN and CDR2 SVGIG (reference sequence). The CDR3 DNA reads as TGTGCCTCCCCGGACAGGGATGACTATGGCTACACCTTC. It yields the protein CASPDRDDYGYTF.

The chain couples TRBV20-1 to TRBJ2-1, with D possibly TRBD2 on 5 matching bases. Germline values: CDR1 DFQATT, CDR2 SNEGSKA (reference sequence). The V and J ends lost 3 bases and 0 bases respectively, with 15 bases between them. The CDR3 contains 16 residues. The CDR3 reads CSASSGLPSSYNEQFF. The DNA for the CDR3 is TGCAGTGCTAGCTCCGGACTCCCGAGCTCCTACAATGAGCAGTTCTTC.

This clonotype showed up just a few times. The chain links TRBV15 to TRBJ2-7, with 7 positions matching TRBD1. This CDR3 spans 15 amino acids. Losses at the gene ends were 5 bases for V and 2 bases for J; bases not matched to a gene: 9. Germline V gene data show CDR1 as LNHNV and CDR2 as YYDKDF (reference sequence). The CDR3 DNA follows: TGTGCCACCAGCCCAAGCAGGGACAGAACCTACGAGCAGTACTTC. Translated, it gives CATSPSRDRTYEQYF.

The count of this clonotype is one. The V gene is TRBV28, the J gene TRBJ2-5; D unclear. Trimming left V 5 bases short and J 2 bases short, with 12 bases between. CDR1 and CDR2 from the germline V gene are MDHEN and SYDVKM. CDR3 length: 14 residues. This chain's CDR3 is CASSGSVSQETQYF. The CDR3 DNA reads as TGTGCCAGCAGTGGATCTGTCAGTCAAGAGACCCAGTACTTC.

The chain carries TRBV10-1 and TRBJ2-1; 12 bases are a match to TRBD2. CDR1 is WNHNN, CDR2 SYGVQD, per germline (reference sequence). The CDR3 is 17 amino acids. After removal of 2 bases from V and 6 bases from J, the junction contained 8 bases not matched to a gene. CDR3 sequence: CASSESIPGLAGNEQFF. The CDR3 nucleotides read TGCGCCAGCAGTGAGAGTATTCCGGGACTAGCGGGCAATGAGCAGTTCTTC.

The CDR3 bases are TGTGCCATCAGTGAAGGCGGGAGCCAAACCGGGGAGCTGTTTTTT. It is translated as CAISEGGSQTGELFF. The chain has TRBV10-3 and TRBJ2-2; 7 nucleotides agree with TRBD2. Germline V CDR1 and CDR2: ENHRY, SYGVKD. V was clipped by 3 bases and J by 5 bases; unmatched bases: 6. This CDR3 spans 15 amino acids.

This clonotype was seen more than once but under ten times. This chain uses TRBV7-9 with TRBJ2-5; 11 nucleotides align to TRBD2. The end of the DNA fits TRBJ2-7 better, so the J call may be wrong. Germline loops: CDR1 SEHNR, CDR2 FQNEAQ (reference sequence). The CDR3 consists of 15 residues. The DNA of the CDR3 is TGTGCCAGCAGCTTGACTAGCGGGATACTCTACGAGCAGTACTTC. Amino acid sequence: CASSLTSGILYEQYF.

The chain employs TRBV27 and TRBJ2-7; D is perhaps TRBD2 (5 bases). Germline CDR1 MNHEY, CDR2 SMNVEV (reference sequence). The CDR3 runs to 16 residues. V shed 0 bases and J shed 2 bases, with 14 bases lying between them. This chain's CDR3 is CASSLSFVEAPYEQYF. The CDR3 DNA reads as TGTGCCAGCAGTTTATCCTTTGTGGAGGCCCCCTACGAGCAGTACTTC.

This clonotype appeared a few times. The rearrangement uses TRBV20-1 and TRBJ1-1; possibly TRBD1 for D (5 bases). Deletions cut 4 bases from V and 7 bases from J, with 16 bases between. Germline CDR1 DFQATT, CDR2 SNEGSKA (reference sequence). The CDR3 loop spans 13 amino acids. CDR3 sequence: CSAIPLQAYEAFF. The CDR3 nucleotides read TGCAGTGCTATCCCTCTACAGGCGTATGAAGCTTTCTTT.

This clonotype has more than one count but fewer than ten. The chain is built from TRBV29-1 and TRBJ2-7; 10 nucleotides match TRBD2. Germline CDR1 SQVTM, CDR2 ANQGSEA. This CDR3 is 14 amino acids long. Trimming at V came to 4 bases and at J to 2 bases, leaving 5 bases not matched to a gene. The chain's CDR3 is CSVAIAGGPYEQYF. CDR3 DNA sequence: TGCAGCGTTGCAATAGCGGGAGGCCCCTACGAGCAGTACTTC.

The chain has TRBV12-5 and TRBJ2-1; 7 nucleotides align to TRBD2. With 0 bases clipped from V and 8 bases from J, the junction kept 10 bases outside the gene matches. The germline gives CDR1 LGHNT, CDR2 FRNRAP. There are 16 residues in the CDR3. The CDR3, as DNA: TGTGCTAGTGGTTTGGTGCGCCGGGAGGCTCGGTATGAGCAGTTCTTC. It encodes CASGLVRREARYEQFF.

This chain joins TRBV6-1 and TRBJ1-2, with 8 bases aligning to TRBD1. The V and J ends lost 3 bases and 3 bases, in that order; junction bases with no gene match: 3. Germline loops: CDR1 MNHNS, CDR2 SASEGT. CDR3 length equals 14 residues. DNA for the CDR3: TGTGCCAGCAGTGATGGACAGGGAGACTATGGCTACACCTTC. Its translation: CASSDGQGDYGYTF.

This clonotype was observed a few times. The gene calls are TRBV27 and TRBJ1-1; D might be TRBD1 (5 bases). V lost 5 bases to trimming and J lost 5 bases, with 15 bases between them. This CDR3 contains 14 residues. The V gene's germline CDR1 is MNHEY and CDR2 SMNVEV (reference sequence). The CDR3 protein is CASSKQAAGTEAFF. As DNA, the CDR3 is TGTGCCAGCAGTAAACAGGCTGCGGGGACTGAAGCTTTCTTT.

The count of this clonotype is one. This rearrangement joins TRBV7-9 to TRBJ2-5, with D possibly being TRBD2 (6 bases). The J call may be mistaken, given a closer DNA end match to TRBJ2-7. CDR1 and CDR2 from the germline V gene are SEHNR and FQNEAQ (reference sequence). The CDR3 runs 13 residues. CDR3 sequence reads: CASSVIGGNEQYF. The DNA of the CDR3 is TGTGCCAGCAGCGTAATCGGAGGGAACGAGCAGTACTTC.

The chain couples TRBV6-1 to TRBJ1-2; no clear D. CDR1 is MNHNS, CDR2 SASEGT, per germline. Trimming removed 3 bases at V and 6 bases at J, with 11 bases between. This CDR3 region has 13 residues. CDR3 sequence reads: CASSDLLWDGYTF. CDR3 sequence (DNA): TGTGCCAGCAGTGACCTGTTGTGGGATGGCTACACCTTC.